This T cell receptor (beta chain) emerged from a study of molecular identifiers for immune sequencing clone quantification. The V gene lost 2 bases and the J gene lost 8 bases, with 10 bases spanning the gap. Germline V gene lookup returns CDR1 SGHTA and CDR2 FQGNSA. The CDR3 has 13 residues. MiXCR was run by TCRdb on the PCR reads, yielding one entry per CDR3 protein. The data contain 40,000 or so distinct CDR3 sequences, roughly a fifth of them singletons. This clonotype has a count of ten or more. V is TRBV7-2 and J is TRBJ2-1, with D maybe TRBD2 (6 bases). The source material was naive CD8+ T cells from blood, with Jurkat cell RNA spiked in. Stated subset: FACS-sorted CD8+CD4-CCR7+CD45RA+ naive T cells. This sequence was found in a human donor in good health. Some libraries in this study had Jurkat cell RNA spiked in. The chain's CDR3 is CASSLPPSDEQFF. The CDR3 bases are TGTGCCAGCAGCTTACCGCCTAGCGATGAGCAGTTCTTC.